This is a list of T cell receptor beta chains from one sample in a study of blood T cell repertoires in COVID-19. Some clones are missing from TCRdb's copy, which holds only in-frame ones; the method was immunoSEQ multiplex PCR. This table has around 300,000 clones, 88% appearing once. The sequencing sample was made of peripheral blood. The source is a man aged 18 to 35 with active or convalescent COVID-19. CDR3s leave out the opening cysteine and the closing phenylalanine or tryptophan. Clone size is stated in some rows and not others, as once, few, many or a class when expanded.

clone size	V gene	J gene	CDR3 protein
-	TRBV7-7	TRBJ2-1	ASSFGDREYNEQF
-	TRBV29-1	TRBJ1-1	SVDRHEAF
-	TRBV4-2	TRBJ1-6	ASSPEQGAANNSPLH
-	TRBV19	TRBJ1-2	ASSPEMGGYGYT
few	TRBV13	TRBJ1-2	ASSLSDGISYGYT
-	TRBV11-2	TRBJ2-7	ASSLVRVSYEQY
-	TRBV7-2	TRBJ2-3	ASSPSRMEGITDTQY
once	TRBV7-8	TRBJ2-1	ASSQGHNNEQF
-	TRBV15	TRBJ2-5	ATSRVARTKETQY
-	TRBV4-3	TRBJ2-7	ASSQEQKGTGYYEQY
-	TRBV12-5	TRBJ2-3	ASGTNRADTQY
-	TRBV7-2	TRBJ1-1	ASSLNTGSPEAF
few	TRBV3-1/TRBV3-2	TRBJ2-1	ASSQVASIRGNEQF
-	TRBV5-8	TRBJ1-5	ASSLGDRRQPQH
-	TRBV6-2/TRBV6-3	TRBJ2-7	ASSYPQGHYEQY
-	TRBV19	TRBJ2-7	ASSTPQATYEQY
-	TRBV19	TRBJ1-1	ASSTGFFKAF
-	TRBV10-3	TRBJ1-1	AISEFPPPGTEAF